The 9 T cell receptor beta chains reported below all come from one sample, sequenced in a study of regulatory T cells in long-lasting Graves disease. The authors built TCR beta libraries using iRepertoire HTBI primers and Arm-PCR of CDR3 regions. TCRdb passed the multiplex PCR reads through MiXCR, listing each CDR3 protein once. The table has over 250,000 distinct CDR3 sequences, approximately 20% seen once. Specified time point: persistent/refractory GD, antithyroid drugs over 5 years with positive TRAb. PBMC RNA was the source of the TCR library. Sequenced here: peripheral blood mononuclear cells (PBMCs), sampled when the disease was refractory, from a patient treated with antithyroid drugs. These receptor sequences come from a female donor with Graves disease.

This clonotype was observed a few times. The chain is built from TRBV19 and TRBJ2-7, with D unclear. Germline CDR1 LNHDA, CDR2 SQIVND (reference sequence). The CDR3 covers 13 residues. The V and J ends lost 5 bases and 4 bases respectively, with 12 bases between them. CDR3 nucleotide sequence: TGTGCCAGTAGTCCCCCGGGTGAATACGAGCAGTACTTC. It specifies CASSPPGEYEQYF.

Of note for this clonotype: Possible read error: a much larger clone is one base away. The chain recombines TRBV7-2 with TRBJ2-7; 11 bases match TRBD2. The CDR3 has 15 amino acids. J gave up 5 bases and V 2 bases, and 5 bases lay outside the gene matches. CDR1 SGHTA and CDR2 FQGNSA come from the germline V gene. CDR3 sequence: CASSLISGRANEQYF. The CDR3 coding sequence is TGTGCCAGCAGCTTAATTAGCGGGAGGGCCAACGAGCAGTACTTC.

V is TRBV6-5 and J is TRBJ1-1; D gene unclear. Germline-derived CDR1 and CDR2 are MNHEY and SVGAGI. The CDR3 totals 14 residues. V was shortened by 4 bases and J by 0 bases, with 9 bases between the two germline ends. The CDR3 coding sequence is TGTGCCAGCAGTTTACTTCGCATGAACACTGAAGCTTTCTTT. This encodes CASSLLRMNTEAFF.

This clonotype has at least ten counts. V gene TRBV20-1 combines with J gene TRBJ2-5; 7 nucleotides match TRBD2. Germline trimming cut 0 bases from V and 5 bases from J; bases unmatched to any gene: 9. CDR3 size: 15 residues. CDR1 DFQATT and CDR2 SNEGSKA come from the germline V gene (reference sequence). As DNA, the CDR3 is TGCAGTGCTAGAGATCCCCTAGCGGCGGGTGAGACCCAGTACTTC. This encodes CSARDPLAAGETQYF.

This clonotype has a count of ten or more. The chain has TRBV28 and TRBJ1-1; the match to TRBD1 covers 9 bases. J gave up 3 bases and V 5 bases, and 7 bases lay outside the gene matches. The CDR3 sequence is 15 residues long. Germline V gene sequence: CDR1 MDHEN, CDR2 SYDVKM. The CDR3 reads CASSPGTGTYTEAFF. The CDR3 nucleotides are TGTGCCAGCAGTCCGGGGACAGGGACTTACACTGAAGCTTTCTTT.

V and J are TRBV2 and TRBJ2-1, with D possibly matching TRBD2 (6 bases). The length of the CDR3 is 14 residues. Germline values: CDR1 SNHLY, CDR2 FYNNEI. V lost 8 bases to trimming and J lost 6 bases, with 17 bases between them. This chain's CDR3 is CASAPGLSGNEQFF. CDR3 nucleotides: TGTGCCAGCGCCCCGGGACTCAGTGGCAATGAGCAGTTCTTC. Full variable domain (remainder filled in from reference TRBV2 and TRBJ2-1): EPEVTQTPSHQVTQMGQEVILRCVPISNHLYFYWYRQILGQKVEFLVSFYNNEISEKSEIFDDQFSVERPDGSNFTLKIRSTKLEDSAMYFCASAPGLSGNEQFFGPGTRLTVL.

This clonotype has only a few counts. V usage is TRBV7-9 and J usage is TRBJ2-5; D remains unclear. The V and J ends lost 9 bases and 0 bases respectively, with 17 bases between them. The V gene's germline CDR1 is SEHNR and CDR2 FQNEAQ (reference sequence). The CDR3 length is 15 residues. The CDR3 DNA follows: TGTGCCAGTCTGCGTGGGAAGGCGGACCAAGAGACCCAGTACTTC. Encoded protein: CASLRGKADQETQYF.

The rearrangement uses TRBV7-9 and TRBJ2-5; 9 bases map to TRBD2. The V segment lost 2 bases and the J segment 5 bases; nucleotides outside the gene matches: 12. This CDR3 region has 17 residues. Germline lookup yields CDR1 SEHNR and CDR2 FQNEAQ (reference sequence). The CDR3 reads CASSLWGGRASGETQYF. The CDR3 DNA reads as TGTGCCAGCAGCTTATGGGGCGGGAGGGCGAGTGGGGAGACCCAGTACTTC.

This clonotype has a handful of counts. The chain uses TRBV4-3 and TRBJ2-5, with D maybe TRBD2 (6 bases). The CDR3 is 15 residues long. Germline CDR1 LGHNA, CDR2 YSLEER. Trimming pared 0 bases from V and 3 bases from J, leaving 11 bases between. CDR3 DNA sequence: TGCGCCAGCAGCCAAGATAACGGCGGGGAAGAGACCCAGTACTTC. Translated: CASSQDNGGEETQYF.